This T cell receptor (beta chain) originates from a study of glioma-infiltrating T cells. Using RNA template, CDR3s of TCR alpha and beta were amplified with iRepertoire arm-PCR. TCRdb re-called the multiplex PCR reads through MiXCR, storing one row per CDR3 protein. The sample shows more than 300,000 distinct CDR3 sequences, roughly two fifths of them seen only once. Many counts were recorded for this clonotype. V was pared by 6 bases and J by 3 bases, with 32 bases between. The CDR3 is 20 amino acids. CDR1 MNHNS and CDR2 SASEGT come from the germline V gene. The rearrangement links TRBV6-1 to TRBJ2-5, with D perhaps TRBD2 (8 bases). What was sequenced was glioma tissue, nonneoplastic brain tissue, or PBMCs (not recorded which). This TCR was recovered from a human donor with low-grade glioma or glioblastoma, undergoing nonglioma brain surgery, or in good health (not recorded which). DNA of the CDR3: TGTGCCAGCAGCTTTCTCCGGGGGGGACAGACTAGCAAGGGGAAAGAGACCCAGTACTTC. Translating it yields CASSFLRGGQTSKGKETQYF.